This TCR beta chain was sequenced for a study of T cell responses to AZD1222 COVID-19 vaccine. Clones were sequenced by immunoSEQ multiplex PCR, and TCRdb holds only the in-frame ones, with some missing. Seen here are more than 110,000 clones, about 93% observed once, and the top ten hold about 9.1%. Study outcomes and limitations: Donors, mostly white British, included more females; clonal diversity was possibly underestimated. Repertoire samples came only from after the peak T cell response. Per reports, nearly half of all spike-specific TCRs target regions that are unmutated in variants.

As regards this clone: The antigen is undetermined.

The germline gives CDR1 SGHTA, CDR2 FQGNSA. The V and J ends lost 4 bases and 2 bases respectively, with 12 bases between them. The CDR3 sequence is 15 residues long. This chain uses TRBV7-2 with TRBJ1-3; no clear D gene. This TCR derives from an adult in good health. Material: peripheral blood, obtained on day 0 of AZD1222 vaccination. CDR3 residues: CASSSVWSTGNTIYF. DNA of the CDR3: TGTGCCAGCAGCTCCGTCTGGAGTACTGGAAACACCATATATTTT. The full variable domain, with the rest looked up from reference TRBV7-2 and TRBJ1-3, is GAGVSQSPSNKVTEKGKDVELRCDPISGHTALYWYRQSLGQGLEFLIYFQGNSAPDKSGLPSDRFSAERTGGSVSTLTIQRTQQEDSAVYLCASSSVWSTGNTIYFGEGSWLTVV.